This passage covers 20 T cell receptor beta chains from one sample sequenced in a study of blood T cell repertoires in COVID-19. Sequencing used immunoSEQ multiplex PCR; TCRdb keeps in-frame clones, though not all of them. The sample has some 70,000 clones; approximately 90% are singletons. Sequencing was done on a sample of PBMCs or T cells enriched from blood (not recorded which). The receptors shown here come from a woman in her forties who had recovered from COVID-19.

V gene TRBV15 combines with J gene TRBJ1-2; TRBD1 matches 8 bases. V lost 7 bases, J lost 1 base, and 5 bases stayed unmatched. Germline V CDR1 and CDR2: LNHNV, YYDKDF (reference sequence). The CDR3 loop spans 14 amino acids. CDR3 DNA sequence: TGTGCCACCACCCGAGACAGGGGTAACTATGGCTACACCTTC. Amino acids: CATTRDRGNYGYTF.

CDR3 residues: CASGASTYEQYF. In nucleotides, the CDR3 is TGTGCCAGTGGAGCGTCCACCTACGAGCAGTACTTC. V gene TRBV19 combines with J gene TRBJ2-7, with D unclear. This CDR3 region has 12 residues. Germline-derived CDR1 and CDR2 are LNHDA and SQIVND (reference sequence). Trimming took 8 bases from V and 2 from J, leaving 10 bases between them.

CDR3 sequence: CASSPLGTEGAEAFF. The CDR3 DNA follows: TGTGCCAGCTCACCATTAGGGACCGAGGGGGCAGAAGCTTTCTTT. The J gene is TRBJ1-1, the V gene TRBV18; 7 bases align to TRBD1. The CDR3 totals 15 residues. V lost 2 bases and J lost 8; bases outside the gene matches: 11. Per the germline V gene, CDR1 is KGHSH and CDR2 is LQKENI.

In DNA form, the CDR3 reads TGTGCCAGCAGCACCGGGACAGGCCTCAATGAGCAGTTCTTC. Translating it yields CASSTGTGLNEQFF. The rearrangement joins TRBV11-2 to TRBJ2-1; 8 bases are a match to TRBD1. The V segment lost 5 bases and the J segment 6 bases; nucleotides outside the gene matches: 6. Germline V gives CDR1 SGHAT, CDR2 FQNNGV. The CDR3 loop spans 14 amino acids.

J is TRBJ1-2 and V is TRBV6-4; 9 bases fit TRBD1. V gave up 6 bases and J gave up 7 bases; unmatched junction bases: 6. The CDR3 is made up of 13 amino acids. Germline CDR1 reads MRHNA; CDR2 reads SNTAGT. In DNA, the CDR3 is TGTGCCAGCAGCCCCGACAGGGGGGGTGGCTACACCTTC. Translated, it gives CASSPDRGGGYTF.

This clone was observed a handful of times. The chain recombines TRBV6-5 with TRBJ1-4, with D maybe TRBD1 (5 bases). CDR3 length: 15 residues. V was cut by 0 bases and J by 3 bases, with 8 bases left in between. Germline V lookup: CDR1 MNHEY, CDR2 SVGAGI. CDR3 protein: CASSYSGAANEKLFF. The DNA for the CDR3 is TGTGCCAGCAGTTACTCTGGGGCAGCTAATGAAAAACTGTTTTTT.

The CDR3, as DNA: TGTGCCAGCAGCTTACGAGGGACAGCCGCTAACTATGGCTACACCTTC. Protein sequence: CASSLRGTAANYGYTF. The V and J genes are TRBV7-2 and TRBJ1-2; 7 nucleotides match TRBD1. The germline V gene encodes CDR1 SGHTA and CDR2 FQGNSA. V was pared by 2 bases and J by 0 bases, with 6 bases of the junction left unmatched. This CDR3 has 16 residues.

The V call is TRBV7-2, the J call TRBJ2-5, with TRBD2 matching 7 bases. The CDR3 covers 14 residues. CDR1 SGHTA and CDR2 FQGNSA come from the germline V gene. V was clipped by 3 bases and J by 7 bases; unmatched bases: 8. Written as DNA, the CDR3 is TGTGCCAGCAGCTTGGGGGGAGGGTTAGGGACCCAGTACTTC. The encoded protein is CASSLGGGLGTQYF. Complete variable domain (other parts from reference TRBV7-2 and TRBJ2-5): GAGVSQSPSNKVTEKGKDVELRCDPISGHTALYWYRQSLGQGLEFLIYFQGNSAPDKSGLPSDRFSAERTGGSVSTLTIQRTQQEDSAVYLCASSLGGGLGTQYFGPGTRLLVL.

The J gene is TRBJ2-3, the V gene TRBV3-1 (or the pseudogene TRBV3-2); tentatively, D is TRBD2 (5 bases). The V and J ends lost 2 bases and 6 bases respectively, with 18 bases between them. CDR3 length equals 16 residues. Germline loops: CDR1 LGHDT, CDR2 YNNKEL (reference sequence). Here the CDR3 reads CASSQSLVAPKDTQYF. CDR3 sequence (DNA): TGTGCCAGCAGCCAATCACTAGTTGCCCCTAAGGATACGCAGTATTTT.

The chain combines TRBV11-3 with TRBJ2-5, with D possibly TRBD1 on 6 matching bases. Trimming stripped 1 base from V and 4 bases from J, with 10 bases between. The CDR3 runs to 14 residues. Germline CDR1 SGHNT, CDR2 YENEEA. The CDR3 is CASSLVGGSETQYF. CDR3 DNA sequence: TGTGCCAGCAGCTTAGTAGGGGGATCAGAGACCCAGTACTTC.

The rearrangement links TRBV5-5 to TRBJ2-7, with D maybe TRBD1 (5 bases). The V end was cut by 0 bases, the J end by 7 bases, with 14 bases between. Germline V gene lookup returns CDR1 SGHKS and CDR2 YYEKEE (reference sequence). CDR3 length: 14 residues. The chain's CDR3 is CASSLVQGVREQYF. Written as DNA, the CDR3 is TGTGCCAGCAGCTTGGTGCAGGGTGTTAGGGAGCAGTACTTC.

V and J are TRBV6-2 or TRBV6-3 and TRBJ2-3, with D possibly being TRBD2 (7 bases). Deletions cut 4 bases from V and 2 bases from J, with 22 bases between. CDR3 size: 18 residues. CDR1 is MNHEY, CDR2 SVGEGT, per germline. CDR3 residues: CASSFPGALAGATDTQYF. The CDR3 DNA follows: TGTGCCAGCAGTTTCCCGGGGGCTTTAGCGGGTGCCACAGATACGCAGTATTTT.

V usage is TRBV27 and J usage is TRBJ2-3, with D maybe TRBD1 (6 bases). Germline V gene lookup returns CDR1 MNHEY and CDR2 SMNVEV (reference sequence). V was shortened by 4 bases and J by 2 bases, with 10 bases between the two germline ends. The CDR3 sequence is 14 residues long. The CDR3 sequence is CASSWQGYTDTQYF. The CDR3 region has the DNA TGTGCCAGCAGTTGGCAGGGGTACACAGATACGCAGTATTTT.

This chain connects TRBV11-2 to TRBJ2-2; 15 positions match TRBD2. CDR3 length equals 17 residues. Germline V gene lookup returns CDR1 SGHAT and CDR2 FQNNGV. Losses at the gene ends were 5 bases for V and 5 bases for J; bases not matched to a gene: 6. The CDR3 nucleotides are TGTGCCAGCAGCCGGGGGACTAGCGGGGGGTCGACCGGGGAGCTGTTTTTT. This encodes CASSRGTSGGSTGELFF.

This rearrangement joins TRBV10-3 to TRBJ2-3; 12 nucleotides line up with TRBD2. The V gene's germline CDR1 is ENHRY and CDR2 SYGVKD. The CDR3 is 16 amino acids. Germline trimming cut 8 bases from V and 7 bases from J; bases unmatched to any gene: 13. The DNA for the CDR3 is TGTGCCATCTCCCGGAAACTAGCGGGGGGTGATCATACGCAGTATTTT. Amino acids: CAISRKLAGGDHTQYF.

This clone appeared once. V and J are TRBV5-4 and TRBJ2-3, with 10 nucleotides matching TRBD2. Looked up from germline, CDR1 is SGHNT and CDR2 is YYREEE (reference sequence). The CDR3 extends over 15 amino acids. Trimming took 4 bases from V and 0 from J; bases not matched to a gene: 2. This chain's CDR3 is CASSRSGGSTDTQYF. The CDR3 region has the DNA TGTGCCAGCAGCCGTAGCGGGGGGAGCACAGATACGCAGTATTTT.

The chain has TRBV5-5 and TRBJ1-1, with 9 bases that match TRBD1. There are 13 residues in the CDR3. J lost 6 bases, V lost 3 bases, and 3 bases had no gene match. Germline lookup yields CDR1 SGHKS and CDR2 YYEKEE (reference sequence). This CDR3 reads CASSWTGDPEAFF. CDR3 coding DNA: TGTGCCAGCAGCTGGACAGGGGACCCTGAAGCTTTCTTT.

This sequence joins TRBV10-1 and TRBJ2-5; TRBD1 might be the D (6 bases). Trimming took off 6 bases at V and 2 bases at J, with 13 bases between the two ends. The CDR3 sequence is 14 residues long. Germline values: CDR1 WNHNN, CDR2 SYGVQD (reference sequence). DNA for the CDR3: TGCGCCAGCAGCAATTTGACAGGACAAGAGACCCAGTACTTC. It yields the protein CASSNLTGQETQYF.

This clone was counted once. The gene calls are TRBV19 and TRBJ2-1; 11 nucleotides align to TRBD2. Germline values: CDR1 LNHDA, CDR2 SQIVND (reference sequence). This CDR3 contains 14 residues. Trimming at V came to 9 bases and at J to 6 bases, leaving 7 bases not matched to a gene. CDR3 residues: CASSIAGGLNEQFF. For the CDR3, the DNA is TGTGCCAGCTCGATAGCGGGGGGGCTCAATGAGCAGTTCTTC.

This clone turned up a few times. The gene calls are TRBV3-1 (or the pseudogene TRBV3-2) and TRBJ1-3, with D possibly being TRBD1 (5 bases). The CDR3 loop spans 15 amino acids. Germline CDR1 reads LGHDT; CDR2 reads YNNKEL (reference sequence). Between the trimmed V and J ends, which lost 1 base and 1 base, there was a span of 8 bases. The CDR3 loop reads CASSQVPGSGNTIYF. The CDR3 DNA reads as TGTGCCAGCAGCCAAGTACCAGGGTCTGGAAACACCATATATTTT.